The 17 T cell receptor beta chains below were found in one sample sequenced in a study of blood T cell repertoires in COVID-19. The assay was immunoSEQ multiplex PCR, and TCRdb's table has in-frame clones only and misses some. The sample carries more than 80,000 clones, under 85% recorded once. Source material: peripheral blood. The source of these receptors is a woman aged 55-69 years with acute or convalescent COVID-19.

There are a few counts of this clone. The rearrangement joins TRBV6-5 to TRBJ1-2; no clear D gene. The V gene lost 6 bases and the J gene lost 7 bases, with 12 bases spanning the gap. The CDR3 has 12 amino acids. Germline CDR1 MNHEY, CDR2 SVGAGI. The CDR3 DNA reads as TGTGCCAGCAGCTCCTCGGTCGGTGGCTACACCTTC. This encodes CASSSSVGGYTF.

V and J are TRBV5-8 and TRBJ2-1; 7 bases match TRBD2. From germline, CDR1 is SGHTS and CDR2 YDEGEE. The length of the CDR3 is 17 residues. V shed 6 bases and J 0 bases; nucleotides not matched to a gene: 12. This chain's CDR3 is CASIKLTSSGSYNEQFF. CDR3 nucleotides: TGTGCCAGCATCAAACTGACTAGCTCAGGCTCCTACAATGAGCAGTTCTTC.

This chain connects TRBV6-1 to TRBJ1-6; TRBD1 matches 7 bases. The CDR3 is made up of 17 amino acids. Germline assignment: CDR1 MNHNS and CDR2 SASEGT. Losses at the gene ends were 1 base for V and 1 base for J; bases not matched to a gene: 4. CDR3 coding DNA: TGTGCCAGCAGTGAAGGCAGGGGGAAGTCCTATAATTCACCCCTCCACTTT. Amino acids: CASSEGRGKSYNSPLHF.

The V gene is TRBV14, the J gene TRBJ1-5; maybe TRBD1 (6 bases). Germline CDR1 SGHDN, CDR2 FVKESK. This CDR3 spans 14 amino acids. Trimming cost V 4 bases and J 5 bases, with 12 bases left between them. The CDR3 loop is CASSPTGQDQPQHF. In nucleotides, the CDR3 is TGTGCCAGCAGCCCAACGGGACAAGATCAGCCCCAGCATTTT.

V is TRBV9 and J is TRBJ1-2; D ambiguous. Germline assignment: CDR1 SGDLS and CDR2 YYNGEE. V lost 2 bases and J lost 0, with 11 bases in between. This CDR3 comprises 15 residues. CDR3 sequence reads: CASSVTDGTNYGYTF. The CDR3 nucleotides read TGTGCCAGCAGCGTGACGGACGGGACTAACTATGGCTACACCTTC.

The chain couples TRBV3-1 (or the pseudogene TRBV3-2) to TRBJ2-7, with a weak D call TRBD1 (5 bases). CDR1 is LGHDT and CDR2 is YNNKEL in the germline V gene (reference sequence). Trimming shortened V by 8 bases and J by 0 bases, and 11 bases separated the two germline ends. The CDR3 spans 13 residues. The chain's CDR3 is CASRQLNSYEQYF. CDR3 DNA sequence: TGTGCCAGCCGACAGCTGAACTCCTACGAGCAGTACTTC.

The chain couples TRBV2 to TRBJ2-5; 9 bases match TRBD1. The CDR3 contains 14 residues. Unmatched junction bases numbered 5, after V lost 4 bases and J lost 5 bases. The germline V gene has CDR1 SNHLY and CDR2 FYNNEI. The CDR3 region has the DNA TGTGCCAGCAGTGGGAACAGGGGGCAGGAGACCCAGTACTTC. Encoded protein: CASSGNRGQETQYF.

The chain joins TRBV7-9 to TRBJ2-1; D is unresolved. Trimming pared 3 bases from V and 0 bases from J, leaving 9 bases between. The CDR3 extends over 15 amino acids. Germline values: CDR1 SEHNR, CDR2 FQNEAQ (reference sequence). In nucleotides, the CDR3 is TGTGCCAGCAGCTTGTTCGGTAGCTCCTACAATGAGCAGTTCTTC. Translating gives CASSLFGSSYNEQFF.

This clone came up a few times. V and J are TRBV30 and TRBJ2-2, with 10 positions matching TRBD1. Germline values: CDR1 GTSNPN, CDR2 SVGIG (reference sequence). J was trimmed by 6 bases and V by 5 bases; bases with no gene match: 3. The CDR3 totals 13 residues. The CDR3 region is CAWAGTGAGELFF. The CDR3 DNA reads TGTGCCTGGGCCGGGACAGGGGCCGGGGAGCTGTTTTTT.

CDR3: CASSRDREYGYTF. CDR3 in DNA: TGTGCCAGCAGTCGTGACAGGGAATATGGCTACACCTTC. This chain joins TRBV6-5 and TRBJ1-2; 7 bases align to TRBD1. The germline gives CDR1 MNHEY, CDR2 SVGAGI. The V and J ends lost 5 bases and 5 bases, in that order; junction bases with no gene match: 5. The CDR3 runs to 13 residues.

The gene calls are TRBV7-2 and TRBJ1-2; no clear D gene. V was trimmed by 5 bases and J by 7 bases, leaving 8 bases between them. The CDR3 contains 11 residues. CDR1 is SGHTA and CDR2 is FQGNSA in the germline V gene. The CDR3 sequence is CASSPPGGYTF. Written as DNA, the CDR3 is TGTGCCAGCAGCCCTCCGGGTGGCTACACCTTC.

The chain is built from TRBV5-1 and TRBJ2-7, with TRBD1 identical over 9 bases. The CDR3 runs 14 residues. The germline V gene has CDR1 SGHRS and CDR2 YFSETQ. Trimming cost V 4 bases and J 3 bases; bases outside gene matches: 5. In nucleotides, the CDR3 is TGCGCCAGCAGCCCGACAGGGGGGGGCTACGAGCAGTACTTC. It specifies CASSPTGGGYEQYF.

This chain connects TRBV9 to TRBJ2-2; possible D gene TRBD1, 5 bases. Looked up from germline, CDR1 is SGDLS and CDR2 is YYNGEE. The CDR3 has 13 amino acids. V was cut by 1 base and J by 6 bases, with 7 bases left in between. CDR3 amino acids: CASSVIQAGELFF. The CDR3 DNA sequence: TGTGCCAGCAGCGTAATACAGGCCGGGGAGCTGTTTTTT. Together with reference TRBV9 and TRBJ2-2, the CDR3 gives the full variable domain: DSGVTQTPKHLITATGQRVTLRCSPRSGDLSVYWYQQSLDQGLQFLIQYYNGEERAKGNILERFSAQQFPDLHSELNLSSLELGDSALYFCASSVIQAGELFFGEGSRLTVL.

V gene TRBV5-4 combines with J gene TRBJ1-2; perhaps TRBD1 as D (5 bases). Trimming shortened V by 0 bases and J by 1 base, and 7 bases separated the two germline ends. CDR1 is SGHNT and CDR2 is YYREEE in the germline V gene (reference sequence). The CDR3 is 14 amino acids. This chain's CDR3 is CASSLGGVNYGYTF. In DNA form, the CDR3 reads TGTGCCAGCAGCTTGGGGGGCGTTAACTATGGCTACACCTTC.

The chain couples TRBV6-5 to TRBJ2-5; TRBD1 aligns across 10 bases. The germline V gene has CDR1 MNHEY and CDR2 SVGAGI. The CDR3 loop spans 14 amino acids. Trimming cost V 6 bases and J 5 bases; bases outside gene matches: 6. The CDR3: CASRRQGADETQYF. The CDR3 DNA reads TGTGCCAGCAGGAGACAGGGGGCAGATGAGACCCAGTACTTC.

The CDR3 reads CASSLDSRNQPQHF. The CDR3 DNA follows: TGTGCCAGTAGTTTGGACAGTCGCAATCAGCCCCAGCATTTT. The chain recombines TRBV19 with TRBJ1-5; a possible D gene is TRBD1 (6 bases). V was shortened by 5 bases and J by 2 bases, with 10 bases between the two germline ends. From germline, CDR1 is LNHDA and CDR2 SQIVND (reference sequence). The CDR3 sequence is 14 residues long.

The chain combines TRBV11-3 with TRBJ2-5; 7 nucleotides line up with TRBD1. The CDR3 contains 15 residues. The V gene's germline CDR1 is SGHNT and CDR2 YENEEA. V lost 0 bases, J lost 2 bases, and 3 bases stayed unmatched. In DNA, the CDR3 is TGTGCCAGCAGCTTAGATCTGGGACAGCAAGAGACCCAGTACTTC. Protein product: CASSLDLGQQETQYF.